The 24 T cell receptor beta chains in this list originate from one sample, sequenced in a study of blood T cell repertoires in COVID-19. Clones were sequenced by immunoSEQ multiplex PCR, and TCRdb holds only the in-frame ones, with some missing. The profile shows a few hundred thousand clones, approximately 84% of them singletons. Material for sequencing was PBMCs or T cells enriched from blood (not recorded which). The receptors here all came from a woman aged 45-59 years who had been exposed to COVID-19.

The V call is TRBV7-2, the J call TRBJ1-3, with D hard to call. This CDR3 region has 11 residues. V was cut by 3 bases and J by 7 bases, with 4 bases left in between. Germline CDR1 and CDR2: SGHTA and FQGNSA. CDR3 sequence: CASSFLNTIYF. The CDR3 nucleotides read TGTGCCAGCAGCTTCCTGAACACCATATATTTT. The entire variable domain, with the rest obtained from reference TRBV7-2 and TRBJ1-3, is as follows: GAGVSQSPSNKVTEKGKDVELRCDPISGHTALYWYRQSLGQGLEFLIYFQGNSAPDKSGLPSDRFSAERTGGSVSTLTIQRTQQEDSAVYLCASSFLNTIYFGEGSWLTVV.

In this sample, this clone turned up once. The genes are TRBV11-2 and TRBJ2-7; weak D call: TRBD2 (6 bases). Germline loops: CDR1 SGHAT, CDR2 FQNNGV. This CDR3 comprises 15 residues. With 5 bases removed from V and 0 bases from J, the gap between germline ends came to 14 bases. CDR3 protein: CASSPSSVSSYEQYF. In DNA, the CDR3 is TGTGCCAGCAGCCCCTCTAGCGTCAGCTCCTACGAGCAGTACTTC.

Remarks on this clone: Other DNA sequences in this specimen translate into the identical CDR3. The chain carries TRBV27 and TRBJ1-6; the D is unclear. Between the trimmed V and J ends, which lost 5 bases and 7 bases, there was a span of 12 bases. This CDR3 is 14 amino acids long. Germline values: CDR1 MNHEY, CDR2 SMNVEV (reference sequence). CDR3 region: CASSPSVLNSPLHF. In DNA form, the CDR3 reads TGTGCCAGCAGTCCTTCAGTCCTCAATTCACCCCTCCACTTT.

This clone was counted once. V and J are TRBV10-2 and TRBJ1-6; D unclear. The CDR3 length is 15 residues. Trimming removed 7 bases from V and 5 bases from J, with 15 bases in between. Per the germline V gene, CDR1 is WSHSY and CDR2 is SAAADI. DNA of the CDR3: TGCGCCAGCAACGGCCTGGGAGCAGATAATTCACCCCTCCACTTT. Translated, it gives CASNGLGADNSPLHF.

The rearrangement uses TRBV18 and TRBJ1-2; D uncertain. V was cut by 3 bases and J by 4 bases, with 24 bases left in between. Germline V CDR1 and CDR2: KGHSH, LQKENI. This CDR3 contains 18 residues. The DNA of the CDR3 is TGTGCCAGCTCACCCTGGGAGGCAGCCGAGAGGGCATCCTATGGCTACACCTTC. The encoded protein is CASSPWEAAERASYGYTF.

V gene TRBV7-8 combines with J gene TRBJ1-4; no firm D call. The V gene lost 2 bases and the J gene lost 7 bases, with 11 bases spanning the gap. Germline CDR1 is SGHVS and CDR2 is FQNEAQ. The CDR3 extends over 14 amino acids. The CDR3 protein is CASSLWEGGEKLFF. The CDR3, as DNA: TGTGCCAGCAGCTTATGGGAGGGCGGTGAAAAACTGTTTTTT.

This clone was observed a few times. This chain joins TRBV3-1 (or the pseudogene TRBV3-2) and TRBJ1-1, with no clear D. The V gene lost 4 bases and the J gene lost 7 bases, with 13 bases spanning the gap. Looked up from germline, CDR1 is LGHDT and CDR2 is YNNKEL (reference sequence). The CDR3 totals 13 residues. CDR3 bases: TGTGCCAGCAGCCCCCTTAACGGGGATGAAGCTTTCTTT. Translating gives CASSPLNGDEAFF.

The rearrangement links TRBV6-2 or TRBV6-3 to TRBJ1-2, with 8 bases fitting TRBD1. V lost 0 bases and J lost 2; bases outside the gene matches: 5. Germline assignment: CDR1 MNHEY and CDR2 SVGEGT. This CDR3 is 16 amino acids long. As DNA, the CDR3 is TGTGCCAGCAGTTACTCTCCGGGACAGGCAAACTATGGCTACACCTTC. Amino acid sequence: CASSYSPGQANYGYTF.

This clone occurred once. J is TRBJ2-3 and V is TRBV18; D is ambiguous. V gave up 3 bases and J gave up 9 bases, with 10 bases separating them. The CDR3 has 12 amino acids. Germline V gene data show CDR1 as KGHSH and CDR2 as LQKENI. CDR3 nucleotide sequence: TGTGCCAGCTCACCCCTGGCACAGACGCAGTATTTT. It translates to CASSPLAQTQYF.

The V gene is TRBV25-1, the J gene TRBJ2-3; 8 positions match TRBD2. The length of the CDR3 is 16 residues. Germline V gives CDR1 MGHDK, CDR2 SYGVNS. Trimming at V came to 2 bases and at J to 2 bases, leaving 6 bases not matched to a gene. CDR3 loop: CASSELAAGVTDTQYF. As DNA, the CDR3 is TGTGCCAGCAGTGAACTAGCAGCGGGAGTCACAGATACGCAGTATTTT.

This sequence joins TRBV19 and TRBJ2-7, with D possibly TRBD1 on 5 matching bases. The germline V gene encodes CDR1 LNHDA and CDR2 SQIVND (reference sequence). The CDR3 length is 14 residues. Trimming cost V 5 bases and J 0 bases, with 11 bases left between them. The DNA of the CDR3 is TGTGCCAGTAGTGTGACAGCCGGCTCCTACGAGCAGTACTTC. Translating gives CASSVTAGSYEQYF.

The chain recombines TRBV5-4 with TRBJ2-7; 10 nucleotides match TRBD2. The V segment lost 4 bases and the J segment 7 bases; nucleotides outside the gene matches: 11. The germline gives CDR1 SGHNT, CDR2 YYREEE (reference sequence). There are 15 residues in the CDR3. CDR3 protein: CASSPGAGGLREQYF. The CDR3 DNA sequence: TGTGCCAGCAGCCCTGGAGCGGGGGGGCTGAGGGAGCAGTACTTC.

This clone was recorded once. The V and J genes are TRBV6-5 and TRBJ1-2; D gene uncertain. Germline V lookup: CDR1 MNHEY, CDR2 SVGAGI. Trimming took off 5 bases at V and 0 bases at J, with 13 bases between the two ends. The length of the CDR3 is 15 residues. The CDR3 DNA sequence: TGTGCCAGCAGTCCCCGGAGGGTAGCTAACTATGGCTACACCTTC. Protein: CASSPRRVANYGYTF.

This clone was counted only a few times. The chain employs TRBV29-1 and TRBJ1-3; tentatively, D is TRBD1 (6 bases). The V end lost 7 bases, the J end lost 3 bases, and 10 bases lay between the germline ends. This CDR3 spans 12 amino acids. Germline V gene sequence: CDR1 SQVTM, CDR2 ANQGSEA. As DNA, the CDR3 is TGCAGCGGACAGGATAATGGAAACACCATATATTTT. Residues: CSGQDNGNTIYF. Full variable domain (missing parts from reference TRBV29-1 and TRBJ1-3): SAVISQKPSRDICQRGTSLTIQCQVDSQVTMMFWYRQQPGQSLTLIATANQGSEATYESGFVIDKFPISRPNLTFSTLTVSNMSPEDSSIYLCSGQDNGNTIYFGEGSWLTVV.

There are many counts of this clone. This chain links TRBV7-2 with TRBJ2-7, with TRBD2 identical over 9 bases. The length of the CDR3 is 18 residues. Germline-derived CDR1 and CDR2 are SGHTA and FQGNSA. V dropped 7 bases and J dropped 0; count of bases not matched to a gene: 16. In DNA form, the CDR3 reads TGTGCCAGCACCAAGAGCGGGGGGCTGGGGGTAAGCTCCTACGAGCAGTACTTC. Translated, it gives CASTKSGGLGVSSYEQYF.

The chain is built from TRBV27 and TRBJ2-1, with D possibly TRBD2 on 6 matching bases. The germline V gene encodes CDR1 MNHEY and CDR2 SMNVEV (reference sequence). Between the trimmed V and J ends, which lost 3 bases and 7 bases, there was a span of 16 bases. The CDR3 extends over 15 amino acids. The CDR3 DNA sequence: TGTGCCAGCAGTTTGGAGGGAGATTTCGAAAATGAGCAGTTCTTC. Its protein is CASSLEGDFENEQFF.

The V and J genes are TRBV2 and TRBJ1-5; TRBD1 matches at 9 bases. CDR3 length: 12 residues. Losses at the gene ends were 1 base for V and 15 bases for J; bases not matched to a gene: 4. Germline values: CDR1 SNHLY, CDR2 FYNNEI. CDR3 amino acids: CASSEGDRELHF. For the CDR3, the DNA is TGTGCCAGCAGTGAAGGGGACAGGGAACTGCATTTT.

The chain carries TRBV6-5 and TRBJ1-5; no reliable D call. CDR3 length equals 15 residues. V was shortened by 6 bases and J by 3 bases, with 15 bases between the two germline ends. Looked up from germline, CDR1 is MNHEY and CDR2 is SVGAGI. The CDR3 DNA sequence: TGTGCCAGCAGCTCTGGACCGGGATTCAATCAGCCCCAGCATTTT. Its protein product is CASSSGPGFNQPQHF.

This clone was observed once. J is TRBJ1-2 and V is TRBV6-5; TRBD1 is a possible D gene (5 bases). The V and J ends lost 8 bases and 1 base respectively, with 17 bases between them. This CDR3 has 15 residues. The V gene's germline CDR1 is MNHEY and CDR2 SVGAGI. As DNA, the CDR3 is TGTGCCAGCGGACCCCGGACGGGGGTTAACTATGGCTACACCTTC. Its protein product is CASGPRTGVNYGYTF.

V and J are TRBV28 and TRBJ1-1, with 10 positions matching TRBD1. CDR1 is MDHEN and CDR2 is SYDVKM in the germline V gene. CDR3 size: 15 residues. The J segment lost 3 bases and the V segment lost 3 bases, leaving 4 bases of the junction unmatched. CDR3 nucleotides: TGTGCCAGCAGTTTGCCCGGGACAGGGGACACTGAAGCTTTCTTT. It is translated as CASSLPGTGDTEAFF.

This sequence joins TRBV6-1 and TRBJ2-7; D not certain. The CDR3 length is 14 residues. Looked up from germline, CDR1 is MNHNS and CDR2 is SASEGT. Trimming shortened V by 0 bases and J by 1 base, and 7 bases separated the two germline ends. Here the CDR3 DNA reads TGTGCCAGCAGTGAAGCGTGGCAGTCCTACGAGCAGTACTTC. This codes for CASSEAWQSYEQYF.

The chain links TRBV2 to TRBJ2-3; TRBD2 matches 16 bases. The junction had 5 bases not matched to a gene; V was cut back by 7 bases and J by 10 bases. CDR3 length equals 14 residues. Looked up from germline, CDR1 is SNHLY and CDR2 is FYNNEI. The chain's CDR3 is CASKMGLAGGSQYF. In DNA form, the CDR3 reads TGTGCCAGCAAGATGGGACTAGCGGGGGGGTCGCAGTATTTT. The full variable domain, rest sourced from reference TRBV2 and TRBJ2-3, is EPEVTQTPSHQVTQMGQEVILRCVPISNHLYFYWYRQILGQKVEFLVSFYNNEISEKSEIFDDQFSVERPDGSNFTLKIRSTKLEDSAMYFCASKMGLAGGSQYFGPGTRLTVL.

The chain employs TRBV28 and TRBJ2-3; 7 positions agree with TRBD1. With V trimmed by 5 bases and J by 2 bases, 4 bases remained unmatched. Germline CDR1 MDHEN, CDR2 SYDVKM. This CDR3 region has 14 residues. The CDR3 sequence: CASSGTDFTDTQYF. CDR3 DNA sequence: TGTGCCAGCAGTGGGACAGATTTCACAGATACGCAGTATTTT.

The sample holds a few counts of this clone. This sequence joins TRBV2 and TRBJ1-1; unclear D gene. The CDR3 consists of 13 residues. The ends were cut back, 8 bases at V and 3 bases at J, with 13 bases in the middle. Germline V gene lookup returns CDR1 SNHLY and CDR2 FYNNEI. CDR3 in amino acids: CASAGSRYTEAFF. The CDR3 bases are TGTGCCAGCGCAGGCAGTCGGTACACTGAAGCTTTCTTT. Drawing the rest from reference TRBV2 and TRBJ1-1, the complete variable domain is EPEVTQTPSHQVTQMGQEVILRCVPISNHLYFYWYRQILGQKVEFLVSFYNNEISEKSEIFDDQFSVERPDGSNFTLKIRSTKLEDSAMYFCASAGSRYTEAFFGQGTRLTVV.